This TCR beta chain appears in the sequencing data of a study of blood T cell repertoires in COVID-19. About the study: There were acute and convalescent COVID-19 samples, and they came from the United States, Italy and Spain. The cDNA or gDNA used as material had been derived from T cells, B-cell-depleted T cells, or PBMCs.

Authors' processing steps: Amplification with reference gene primers provided the estimates of nucleated cell counts. Sequencing used immunoSEQ multiplex PCR; TCRdb keeps in-frame clones, though not all of them. V, J and clone size reflect that table, while D and trimming were determined from the DNA. The data hold around 100,000 clones, with around 86% observed a single time. Sequenced input: peripheral blood. The source is a man between 65 and 85 years old with acute or convalescent COVID-19.

This CDR3 is CASSVDRSSSGRFADTQYF. For the CDR3, the DNA is TGTGCCAGCAGCGTAGATCGATCGAGTAGCGGGAGGTTTGCAGATACGCAGTATTTT. The V and J genes are TRBV9 and TRBJ2-3, with TRBD2 matching over 10 bases. CDR3 size: 19 residues. Germline V CDR1 and CDR2: SGDLS, YYNGEE. Trimming cost V 0 bases and J 4 bases; bases outside gene matches: 14.